The source of this T cell receptor beta chain is a study of OX40 agonist ivuxolimab in advanced cancers. Study-level background: Patients in the trial were receiving intravenous ivuxolimab every 2 weeks, at doses of 0.01 to 10 mg/kg. General study findings and limits: The study observed clonal expansion of CD4+ and CD8+ blood T cells by week 6 at 0.1 to 3.0 mg/kg. Low normalized T-cell clonal expansion also characterized some of the nonresponders. What antigens the expanded peripheral T cells recognized was never established.

In regard to this clone: Its antigen remains unidentified.

V was trimmed by 6 bases and J by 2 bases, leaving 14 bases between them. In germline, CDR1 is LNHDA, CDR2 SQIVND (reference sequence). This CDR3 has 14 amino acids. This table comes from immunoSEQ multiplex PCR, and its TCRdb copy is limited to in-frame clones, with some not included. The table has approximately 52,000 clones, 79% seen once. Sample: CD4+ or CD8+ T cells sorted from blood, taken in a trial of the OX40 agonist ivuxolimab. The receptor comes from an adult with an advanced solid tumor such as melanoma, head and neck, liver or kidney cancer. The chain uses TRBV19 and TRBJ2-7, with a tentative D call TRBD1 (5 bases). As DNA, the CDR3 is TGTGCCAGTAGAAAGGCGACAGACACCTACGAGCAGTACTTC. It encodes CASRKATDTYEQYF.